This T cell receptor (beta chain) was sequenced in a study of blood T cell repertoires in COVID-19. As for the study in general: COVID-19 samples, acute and convalescent, were from the United States, Italy and Spain.

The CDR3 runs 15 residues. CDR1 and CDR2 from the germline V gene are SSHAT and FNYEAQ (reference sequence). On this clone: Compared with germline, one end of the junction differs, possibly owing to a read error.

Profiling relied on immunoSEQ multiplex PCR, and the TCRdb table lists in-frame clones only, not all of them. The data show about 130,000 clones, roughly three quarters seen once. Material: peripheral blood. V and J are TRBV7-7 and TRBJ2-5; TRBD2 matches at 9 bases. The clonotype comes from a woman between 65 and 79 years old with acute or convalescent COVID-19. Written as DNA, the CDR3 is TGTGCCAGCAGTTTAGGGCTAGCGGGGCAAGAGACCCAGTACTTC. It yields the protein CASSLGLAGQETQYF.